Below are 13 T cell receptor beta chains sequenced from a single sample in a study of shared clonotypes between healthy human individuals. This table comes from immunoSEQ multiplex PCR, and its TCRdb copy is limited to in-frame clones, with some not included. The sample has around 1 million clones, 76% seen once. The sequencing input was memory CD4+ T cells sorted from blood. The subset: CD45RA-negative fraction. These receptors all come from a man between 18 and 35 years old in good health.

The DNA of the CDR3 is TGTGCCAGCAGCGTAGGGTGGGAGGGCCTTGAGACCCAGTACTTC. Its protein is CASSVGWEGLETQYF. The V and J genes are TRBV9 and TRBJ2-5; 7 nucleotides align to TRBD2. This CDR3 spans 15 amino acids. In germline, CDR1 is SGDLS, CDR2 YYNGEE. J was trimmed by 5 bases and V by 0 bases; bases with no gene match: 7.

The CDR3 DNA reads TGTGCCAGCAGACCGAGTTTGGGATCCTACGAGCAGTACTTC. Protein product: CASRPSLGSYEQYF. This rearrangement joins TRBV7-8 to TRBJ2-7; no firm D call. The CDR3 runs 14 residues. V was shortened by 6 bases and J by 1 base, with 13 bases between the two germline ends. Germline V gene data show CDR1 as SGHVS and CDR2 as FQNEAQ.

In its sample, this clone was seen a few times. The chain carries TRBV7-2 and TRBJ2-2; D gene ambiguous. V lost 5 bases and J lost 5, with 18 bases in between. The CDR3 has 16 residues. Germline assignment: CDR1 SGHTA and CDR2 FQGNSA. DNA of the CDR3: TGTGCCAGCAGCACCGACTCATCAGGATTAACCGGGGAGCTGTTTTTT. It encodes CASSTDSSGLTGELFF.

The chain joins TRBV28 to TRBJ2-2; 7 bases map to TRBD1. CDR1 is MDHEN, CDR2 SYDVKM, per germline. The CDR3 consists of 16 residues. V trimming: 6 bases; J trimming: 6 bases; junction bases outside the gene matches: 13. Written as DNA, the CDR3 is TGTGCCAGCAGCTTAGTCAGGGGGAATTCGGCCGGGGAGCTGTTTTTT. Amino acid sequence: CASSLVRGNSAGELFF.

This chain joins TRBV6-6 and TRBJ1-3; no firm D call. From germline, CDR1 is MNHNY and CDR2 SVGAGI (reference sequence). The CDR3 extends over 15 amino acids. Trimming took 5 bases from V and 8 from J, leaving 19 bases between them. CDR3 in DNA: TGTGCCAGCAGTCCCGGGGAGCGGGTTCATGACACCATATATTTT. Amino acids: CASSPGERVHDTIYF.

V is TRBV9 and J is TRBJ1-2; D is perhaps TRBD1 (6 bases). Trimming pared 0 bases from V and 3 bases from J, leaving 12 bases between. Germline lookup yields CDR1 SGDLS and CDR2 YYNGEE. This CDR3 comprises 15 residues. In DNA form, the CDR3 reads TGTGCCAGCAGCGTAGAGGGGGGATCTGACTATGGCTACACCTTC. This gives the protein CASSVEGGSDYGYTF.

This clone was counted only a few times. V and J are TRBV11-2 and TRBJ2-7; TRBD1 matches 7 bases. The J segment lost 4 bases and the V segment lost 8 bases, leaving 14 bases of the junction unmatched. This CDR3 has 15 amino acids. Per germline, CDR1 SGHAT and CDR2 FQNNGV. CDR3 amino acids: CASQLTGQISYEQYF. CDR3 bases: TGTGCCAGCCAGCTCACGGGACAGATATCTTACGAGCAGTACTTC.

The V and J genes are TRBV7-9 and TRBJ1-4; TRBD1 might be the D (6 bases). The V and J ends lost 5 bases and 4 bases respectively, with 14 bases between them. The germline V gene encodes CDR1 SEHNR and CDR2 FQNEAQ (reference sequence). This CDR3 is 15 amino acids long. The CDR3 reads CASSVWTELNEKLFF. As DNA, the CDR3 is TGTGCCAGCAGCGTATGGACAGAACTTAATGAAAAACTGTTTTTT.

The chain combines TRBV5-1 with TRBJ2-1; TRBD2 is a possible D gene (5 bases). The CDR3 has 11 residues. Germline assignment: CDR1 SGHRS and CDR2 YFSETQ. Trimming removed 6 bases from V and 9 bases from J, with 10 bases in between. The CDR3 spells CASTGYGEQFF. CDR3 nucleotide sequence: TGCGCCAGCACGGGGTACGGTGAGCAGTTCTTC.

The chain joins TRBV4-1 to TRBJ1-2; 7 positions match TRBD1. Germline assignment: CDR1 MGHRA and CDR2 YSYEKL. The V and J ends lost 0 bases and 2 bases, in that order; junction bases with no gene match: 3. The CDR3 has 15 residues. This CDR3 is CASSQDQGQNYGYTF. The CDR3 bases are TGCGCCAGCAGCCAAGATCAGGGACAGAACTATGGCTACACCTTC.

This clone was detected only once. The chain recombines TRBV2 with TRBJ2-3; tentatively, D is TRBD1 (6 bases). V was clipped by 8 bases and J by 2 bases, with 11 bases between them. Germline V gene sequence: CDR1 SNHLY, CDR2 FYNNEI. The CDR3 is 13 amino acids. In DNA form, the CDR3 reads TGTGCCAGCGGTCAGGGGCCCACAGATACGCAGTATTTT. It specifies CASGQGPTDTQYF.

V is TRBV28 and J is TRBJ1-4; 8 nucleotides agree with TRBD1. The CDR3 covers 15 residues. V lost 7 bases and J lost 5; bases outside the gene matches: 9. The germline V gene has CDR1 MDHEN and CDR2 SYDVKM. In DNA form, the CDR3 reads TGTGCCAGCACCGACTACGACAGGGGAAATGAAAAACTGTTTTTT. This encodes CASTDYDRGNEKLFF.

CDR3 sequence (DNA): TGTGCCAGCTCACCGAGGGCGGGGAGGTTGAATGAGCAGTTCTTC. Its translation is CASSPRAGRLNEQFF. The chain is built from TRBV18 and TRBJ2-1; D perhaps matches TRBD2 (6 bases). Germline values: CDR1 KGHSH, CDR2 LQKENI. The V gene lost 3 bases and the J gene lost 7 bases, with 16 bases spanning the gap. The CDR3 consists of 15 residues.